Sequencing of this TCR beta chain was carried out in a study of Graves' ophthalmopathy and Graves' hyperthyroidism. Points from the study as a whole: Most thyroid clonotypes with frequency above 0.001 were detected in blood too.

RNA served as the template for amplifying TCR beta CDR3 regions. After a first-round RT-PCR with HTBI primers, a second-round multiplex PCR was run. MiXCR was run by TCRdb on the multiplex PCR reads, yielding one entry per CDR3 protein. The sample lists 400,000 or so distinct CDR3 sequences, about 17% seen once, with roughly 2.4% in the top ten. Note on this clonotype: Its antigen is undetermined.

This CDR3 region has 17 residues. Trimming cost V 0 bases and J 4 bases; bases outside gene matches: 6. Germline V gene sequence: CDR1 LGHNA, CDR2 YNFKEQ. Newly diagnosed, the hyperthyroidism patients had under 2 months' duration and were aged 18 to 65. The specimen was peripheral blood. The source is an adult woman with stable Graves' hyperthyroidism. The chain recombines TRBV4-2 with TRBJ2-2, with 9 nucleotides matching TRBD2. This CDR3 reads CASSQEVAGEGTGELFF. In DNA form, the CDR3 reads TGTGCCAGCAGCCAAGAAGTAGCGGGAGAGGGCACCGGGGAGCTGTTTTTT.